The 24 T cell receptor beta chains reported below all come from one sample, sequenced in a study of blood T cell repertoires in COVID-19. Sequenced by immunoSEQ multiplex PCR; TCRdb stores in-frame clones only, minus some. The top ten clones hold 1.5% to 2% of a sample with roughly 140,000 clones, roughly 87% of them seen once. Sample: peripheral blood. These TCRs come from a man in his 70s with acute or convalescent COVID-19.

This rearrangement joins TRBV6-1 to TRBJ1-1, with D maybe TRBD1 (5 bases). CDR3 length: 14 amino acids. The ends were cut back, 1 base at V and 1 base at J, with 7 bases in the middle. Germline V gene data show CDR1 as MNHNS and CDR2 as SASEGT. Here the CDR3 reads CASSEGGENTEAFF. Here the CDR3 DNA reads TGTGCCAGCAGTGAAGGGGGGGAGAACACTGAAGCTTTCTTT.

V usage is TRBV7-2 and J usage is TRBJ2-7, with D tentatively TRBD2 (6 bases). This CDR3 comprises 14 residues. The V end lost 4 bases, the J end lost 0 bases, and 10 bases lay between the germline ends. The germline gives CDR1 SGHTA, CDR2 FQGNSA. The CDR3 loop is CASSSKRASYEQYF. The CDR3 bases are TGTGCCAGCAGCTCGAAGCGGGCCTCCTACGAGCAGTACTTC. Full variable domain (outside the CDR3, taken from reference TRBV7-2 and TRBJ2-7): GAGVSQSPSNKVTEKGKDVELRCDPISGHTALYWYRQSLGQGLEFLIYFQGNSAPDKSGLPSDRFSAERTGGSVSTLTIQRTQQEDSAVYLCASSSKRASYEQYFGPGTRLTVT.

The rearrangement joins TRBV5-1 to TRBJ1-4, with a tentative D call TRBD1 (5 bases). V was cut by 4 bases and J by 4 bases, with 14 bases left in between. CDR1 and CDR2 (germline): SGHRS, YFSETQ. The CDR3 has 15 amino acids. The CDR3 is CASSHGGAINEKLFF. In nucleotides, the CDR3 is TGCGCCAGCAGCCACGGGGGTGCCATTAATGAAAAACTGTTTTTT.

A single count supports this clone. The chain uses TRBV6-5 and TRBJ1-1; 10 bases are a match to TRBD1. Losses at the gene ends were 7 bases for V and 1 base for J; bases not matched to a gene: 6. The CDR3 has 15 residues. CDR1 and CDR2 (germline): MNHEY, SVGAGI. This CDR3 is CASTPDRGENTEAFF. The DNA of the CDR3 is TGTGCCAGCACCCCGGACAGGGGGGAGAACACTGAAGCTTTCTTT.

The rearrangement joins TRBV3-1 (or the pseudogene TRBV3-2) to TRBJ2-4; tentative D call: TRBD1 (6 bases). The CDR3 is 14 amino acids. Germline V gene sequence: CDR1 LGHDT, CDR2 YNNKEL (reference sequence). V gave up 4 bases and J gave up 0 bases, with 7 bases separating them. This chain's CDR3 is CASSLQGAKNIQYF. Written as DNA, the CDR3 is TGTGCCAGCAGCCTACAGGGAGCCAAAAACATTCAGTACTTC.

This chain uses TRBV5-1 with TRBJ2-5, with D perhaps matching TRBD1 (6 bases). The CDR3 has 13 residues. V gave up 8 bases and J gave up 1 base, with 12 bases separating them. In germline, CDR1 is SGHRS, CDR2 YFSETQ. The CDR3 coding sequence is TGCGCCAGTAAACAGGGCTCCCAAGAGACCCAGTACTTC. Its translation: CASKQGSQETQYF.

This chain connects TRBV2 to TRBJ2-2; the match to TRBD2 covers 11 bases. Trimming cost V 4 bases and J 8 bases; bases outside gene matches: 0. Germline V gene sequence: CDR1 SNHLY, CDR2 FYNNEI. This CDR3 region has 13 residues. This chain's CDR3 is CASSGTSGGELFF. The CDR3 coding sequence is TGTGCCAGCAGTGGGACTAGCGGGGGGGAGCTGTTTTTT. Together with reference TRBV2 and TRBJ2-2, the CDR3 gives the full variable domain: EPEVTQTPSHQVTQMGQEVILRCVPISNHLYFYWYRQILGQKVEFLVSFYNNEISEKSEIFDDQFSVERPDGSNFTLKIRSTKLEDSAMYFCASSGTSGGELFFGEGSRLTVL.

In its sample, this clone was seen a few times. CDR3 sequence (DNA): TGTGCCAGCAGCCAGCAGGGCTACGAGCAGTACTTC. This sequence encodes CASSQQGYEQYF. The chain links TRBV5-5 to TRBJ2-7, with D perhaps matching TRBD1 (5 bases). Germline CDR1 and CDR2: SGHKS and YYEKEE (reference sequence). The CDR3 covers 12 residues. The ends were cut back, 4 bases at V and 3 bases at J, with 8 bases in the middle.

The sample holds one count of this clone. This chain joins TRBV4-1 and TRBJ2-3; TRBD2 matches at 8 bases. This CDR3 has 15 residues. Unmatched junction bases numbered 5, after V lost 4 bases and J lost 2 bases. Germline CDR1 reads MGHRA; CDR2 reads YSYEKL. The CDR3 loop reads CASSLSGGNTDTQYF. DNA for the CDR3: TGCGCCAGCAGCCTCAGCGGGGGTAACACAGATACGCAGTATTTT.

The V and J genes are TRBV6-6 and TRBJ2-3, with 12 bases aligning to TRBD2. V was clipped by 5 bases and J by 4 bases; unmatched bases: 10. This CDR3 has 17 amino acids. CDR1 and CDR2 (germline): MNHNY, SVGAGI (reference sequence). The CDR3: CASSPTSGGGGADTQYF. CDR3 DNA sequence: TGTGCCAGCAGTCCGACTAGCGGGGGTGGTGGGGCAGATACGCAGTATTTT.

This rearrangement joins TRBV19 to TRBJ2-7; no definite D call. With 5 bases removed from V and 2 bases from J, the gap between germline ends came to 7 bases. The V gene's germline CDR1 is LNHDA and CDR2 SQIVND (reference sequence). The CDR3 totals 12 residues. CDR3: CASSATTYEQYF. CDR3 sequence (DNA): TGTGCCAGTAGTGCCACAACCTACGAGCAGTACTTC.

V gene TRBV6-5 combines with J gene TRBJ1-4, with D unresolved. The CDR3 has 15 amino acids. Trimming took 7 bases from V and 5 from J, leaving 17 bases between them. CDR1 MNHEY and CDR2 SVGAGI come from the germline V gene. CDR3 loop: CASKFLFGLNEKLFF. The CDR3 region has the DNA TGTGCCAGCAAGTTTTTGTTTGGACTAAATGAAAAACTGTTTTTT.

This sequence joins TRBV30 and TRBJ1-5, with D perhaps TRBD1 (5 bases). Trimming cost V 0 bases and J 0 bases, with 18 bases left between them. Germline values: CDR1 GTSNPN, CDR2 SVGIG (reference sequence). The CDR3 spans 18 residues. CDR3 coding DNA: TGTGCCTGGAGTGTCGTGTTCTCGGGGGGAAGTAGCAATCAGCCCCAGCATTTT. Its protein is CAWSVVFSGGSSNQPQHF.

The chain recombines TRBV16 with TRBJ2-6, with D unresolved. CDR3 size: 16 residues. Germline V gene sequence: CDR1 KGHSY, CDR2 FQNENV. The germline V and J ends were trimmed by 2 bases and 1 base, with 9 bases remaining between them. The CDR3 coding sequence is TGTGCCAGCAGCCAAAATCGCGTGTCTGGGGCCAACGTCCTGACTTTC. As protein: CASSQNRVSGANVLTF.

The V and J genes are TRBV19 and TRBJ2-1, with D tentatively TRBD1 (6 bases). This CDR3 contains 13 residues. Trimming shortened V by 6 bases and J by 8 bases, and 14 bases separated the two germline ends. Germline CDR1 reads LNHDA; CDR2 reads SQIVND (reference sequence). This CDR3 reads CASRTGLTDEQFF. The CDR3 DNA reads as TGTGCCAGTAGGACAGGATTAACGGATGAGCAGTTCTTC.

The rearrangement links TRBV6-5 to TRBJ2-5; possible D gene TRBD1, 6 bases. From germline, CDR1 is MNHEY and CDR2 SVGAGI. Trimming left V 4 bases short and J 10 bases short, with 19 bases between. The CDR3 runs to 14 residues. In nucleotides, the CDR3 is TGTGCCAGCAGTTCGGGACACCAGAACTCAAACCAGTACTTC. Translation gives CASSSGHQNSNQYF.

This clone is a singleton in its sample. DNA of the CDR3: TGTGCCACCAGTGATCGACAGGTCTATGGCTACACCTTC. Its protein product is CATSDRQVYGYTF. This chain links TRBV24-1 with TRBJ1-2; possible D gene TRBD1, 6 bases. Germline loops: CDR1 KGHDR, CDR2 SFDVKD. Trimming took off 3 bases at V and 4 bases at J, with 8 bases between the two ends. The CDR3 runs to 13 residues.

The chain is built from TRBV6-5 and TRBJ1-3; 7 nucleotides match TRBD1. Trimming removed 6 bases from V and 0 bases from J; junction bases left unmatched: 5. This CDR3 has 15 residues. The V gene's germline CDR1 is MNHEY and CDR2 SVGAGI. The CDR3 DNA follows: TGTGCCAGCAGCCGTGGACAGGACTCTGGAAACACCATATATTTT. This sequence encodes CASSRGQDSGNTIYF.

V and J are TRBV18 and TRBJ2-1; TRBD1 aligns across 11 bases. The CDR3 is 16 amino acids. V shed 1 base, J shed 7 bases, and the junction held 6 bases outside the gene matches. Germline V gene lookup returns CDR1 KGHSH and CDR2 LQKENI. CDR3 bases: TGTGCCAGCTCACCACTCCAGGGACAGGGGGAAAATGAGCAGTTCTTC. It translates to CASSPLQGQGENEQFF.

CDR3 DNA: TGTGCCAGCAGTTTGGGAGGGGCGCAAGGCACTGAAGCTTTCTTT. It translates to CASSLGGAQGTEAFF. This chain links TRBV28 with TRBJ1-1, with TRBD1 as a possible D gene (5 bases). The germline CDR1 and CDR2 sequences are MDHEN and SYDVKM. This CDR3 is built from 15 residues. Trimming cost V 3 bases and J 4 bases, with 15 bases left between them.

The chain uses TRBV23-1 and TRBJ1-4, with 10 bases aligning to TRBD1. TRBV23-1 is an ORF, with its function uncertain. The V and J ends lost 1 base and 5 bases, in that order; junction bases with no gene match: 13. The CDR3 extends over 19 amino acids. CDR3 DNA: TGCGCCAGCAGTCAATTGAACCGGGACAGGGGACTTGTAAATGAAAAACTGTTTTTT. Residues: CASSQLNRDRGLVNEKLFF.

This chain uses TRBV7-9 with TRBJ1-2; 7 bases fit TRBD1. Trimming cost V 4 bases and J 2 bases; bases outside gene matches: 1. From germline, CDR1 is SEHNR and CDR2 FQNEAQ (reference sequence). The CDR3 extends over 13 amino acids. The CDR3 reads CASSSTGNYGYTF. In DNA form, the CDR3 reads TGTGCCAGCAGCTCGACAGGGAACTATGGCTACACCTTC.

V is TRBV5-4 and J is TRBJ2-3, with D possibly being TRBD2 (5 bases). Looked up from germline, CDR1 is SGHNT and CDR2 is YYREEE (reference sequence). CDR3 length: 15 amino acids. V was clipped by 4 bases and J by 5 bases, with 17 bases between them. The CDR3 region has the DNA TGTGCCAGCAGCAAAAGTCGGGGAATGAAAGATACGCAGTATTTT. Its protein product is CASSKSRGMKDTQYF.

The chain is built from TRBV5-6 and TRBJ2-7; 12 bases are a match to TRBD2. Germline values: CDR1 SGHDT, CDR2 YYEEEE. This CDR3 has 16 amino acids. The junction had 6 bases not matched to a gene; V was cut back by 2 bases and J by 3 bases. This CDR3 reads CASSFRTSGKYYEQYF. CDR3 in DNA: TGTGCCAGCAGCTTCCGGACTAGCGGGAAGTACTACGAGCAGTACTTC.